At least ten counts were recorded for the clone carrying this T cell receptor beta chain. What it binds is not known. The CDR3 spans 14 residues. Germline assignment: CDR1 SNHLY and CDR2 FYNNEI. Trimming left V 5 bases short and J 8 bases short, with 18 bases between. This entry comes from a study of CD8+CD57+ T cells in acquired aplastic anemia. Study-wide context: The study obtained an average of approximately 2.9 ug of DNA from sorted CD4+ and CD8+ cells. Study-level results: Significant differences in CD8+ Simpson's diversity were not observed between patients and controls. About 29 shared CD8+ CDR3s appeared highly expressed within patients' immunodominant clones.

Patients chosen for sequencing had shown CD8+CD57+ cell expansion by flow cytometry. Each of the patients presented with severe acquired aplastic anemia. Genomic DNA constituted the template upon which TCR beta VDJ and CDR3 profiling was performed. One entry per CDR3 protein results from TCRdb running MiXCR on the reads. This sample has about 190,000 distinct CDR3 sequences; 40% to 55% occur once, and the top ten carry around a tenth. The V call is TRBV2, the J call TRBJ1-1; D uncertain. This clonotype originated in a human donor with aplastic anemia. Sequenced: sorted CD4+, CD8+, or CD8+CD57+ T cells (not recorded which) from PBMCs. CDR3: CASSKVTFRFEAFF. As DNA, the CDR3 is TGTGCCAGCAGTAAGGTTACTTTTCGCTTCGAAGCTTTCTTT.